This T cell receptor beta chain was observed in a study of blood T cells in healthy people across ages. About the study: About one barcoded TCR beta cDNA was captured per two T cells.

As for this clonotype: Its antigen is unknown.

Study-wide points: Older age coincided with a roughly linear decline in TCR beta diversity per million T cells. Changes seen in expanded clonotypes were possibly confounded by donor CMV status left unknown.

Germline V CDR1 and CDR2: MNHNS, SASEGT. The CDR3 length is 15 residues. Deletions cut 4 bases from V and 0 bases from J, with 11 bases between. A second PCR, run for about 6 to 12 cycles, used a sample-barcoded 5' primer plus a J-beta primer mix. TCRdb independently ran MiXCR on the 5' RACE reads; one entry per CDR3 protein. The table lists around 750,000 distinct CDR3 sequences, roughly 53% of them singletons, with about 38% in the top ten. This TCR derives from an elderly man in good health. The rearrangement joins TRBV6-1 to TRBJ2-3; D remains ambiguous. Sequenced input: blood. The CDR3 loop is CASSARTVSTDTQYF. CDR3 coding DNA: TGTGCCAGCAGTGCCCGGACGGTTAGCACAGATACGCAGTATTTT.